This T cell receptor (beta chain) was sequenced in a study of T-cell reconstitution after alpha-beta-depleted transplantation in children. Study-level findings and limits: As was reported, about two months after transplant, alpha-beta T cells came from several hundred expanded graft clones. Once a year had passed after transplant, T-cell counts and diversity came mostly from newly produced T cells. Surviving recipient cells, namely T cells and thymic progenitors, were the source of high day-60 TCRbeta diversity in some patients.

The CDR3 sequence is 14 residues long. The V gene's germline CDR1 is SGHTA and CDR2 FQGNSA. Trimming took off 1 base at V and 5 bases at J, with 8 bases between the two ends. Unique molecular identifiers featured in how the TCRbeta library was prepared. TCRdb recomputed calls from the PCR reads with MiXCR, one row per CDR3 protein. This table holds over 400,000 distinct CDR3 sequences, around two fifths found once. This clonotype was observed many times. Antigen: not known. The rearrangement uses TRBV7-2 and TRBJ1-4, with no clear D. This sequence originates from a girl aged 2 to 9 with aplastic anemia, due to receive a stem cell transplant. Sequencing was performed on PBMCs, taken before TCRalphabeta/CD19-depleted stem cell transplant. This chain's CDR3 is CASSLGGGNEKLFF. The CDR3 DNA sequence: TGTGCCAGCAGCTTAGGCGGCGGGAATGAAAAACTGTTTTTT.